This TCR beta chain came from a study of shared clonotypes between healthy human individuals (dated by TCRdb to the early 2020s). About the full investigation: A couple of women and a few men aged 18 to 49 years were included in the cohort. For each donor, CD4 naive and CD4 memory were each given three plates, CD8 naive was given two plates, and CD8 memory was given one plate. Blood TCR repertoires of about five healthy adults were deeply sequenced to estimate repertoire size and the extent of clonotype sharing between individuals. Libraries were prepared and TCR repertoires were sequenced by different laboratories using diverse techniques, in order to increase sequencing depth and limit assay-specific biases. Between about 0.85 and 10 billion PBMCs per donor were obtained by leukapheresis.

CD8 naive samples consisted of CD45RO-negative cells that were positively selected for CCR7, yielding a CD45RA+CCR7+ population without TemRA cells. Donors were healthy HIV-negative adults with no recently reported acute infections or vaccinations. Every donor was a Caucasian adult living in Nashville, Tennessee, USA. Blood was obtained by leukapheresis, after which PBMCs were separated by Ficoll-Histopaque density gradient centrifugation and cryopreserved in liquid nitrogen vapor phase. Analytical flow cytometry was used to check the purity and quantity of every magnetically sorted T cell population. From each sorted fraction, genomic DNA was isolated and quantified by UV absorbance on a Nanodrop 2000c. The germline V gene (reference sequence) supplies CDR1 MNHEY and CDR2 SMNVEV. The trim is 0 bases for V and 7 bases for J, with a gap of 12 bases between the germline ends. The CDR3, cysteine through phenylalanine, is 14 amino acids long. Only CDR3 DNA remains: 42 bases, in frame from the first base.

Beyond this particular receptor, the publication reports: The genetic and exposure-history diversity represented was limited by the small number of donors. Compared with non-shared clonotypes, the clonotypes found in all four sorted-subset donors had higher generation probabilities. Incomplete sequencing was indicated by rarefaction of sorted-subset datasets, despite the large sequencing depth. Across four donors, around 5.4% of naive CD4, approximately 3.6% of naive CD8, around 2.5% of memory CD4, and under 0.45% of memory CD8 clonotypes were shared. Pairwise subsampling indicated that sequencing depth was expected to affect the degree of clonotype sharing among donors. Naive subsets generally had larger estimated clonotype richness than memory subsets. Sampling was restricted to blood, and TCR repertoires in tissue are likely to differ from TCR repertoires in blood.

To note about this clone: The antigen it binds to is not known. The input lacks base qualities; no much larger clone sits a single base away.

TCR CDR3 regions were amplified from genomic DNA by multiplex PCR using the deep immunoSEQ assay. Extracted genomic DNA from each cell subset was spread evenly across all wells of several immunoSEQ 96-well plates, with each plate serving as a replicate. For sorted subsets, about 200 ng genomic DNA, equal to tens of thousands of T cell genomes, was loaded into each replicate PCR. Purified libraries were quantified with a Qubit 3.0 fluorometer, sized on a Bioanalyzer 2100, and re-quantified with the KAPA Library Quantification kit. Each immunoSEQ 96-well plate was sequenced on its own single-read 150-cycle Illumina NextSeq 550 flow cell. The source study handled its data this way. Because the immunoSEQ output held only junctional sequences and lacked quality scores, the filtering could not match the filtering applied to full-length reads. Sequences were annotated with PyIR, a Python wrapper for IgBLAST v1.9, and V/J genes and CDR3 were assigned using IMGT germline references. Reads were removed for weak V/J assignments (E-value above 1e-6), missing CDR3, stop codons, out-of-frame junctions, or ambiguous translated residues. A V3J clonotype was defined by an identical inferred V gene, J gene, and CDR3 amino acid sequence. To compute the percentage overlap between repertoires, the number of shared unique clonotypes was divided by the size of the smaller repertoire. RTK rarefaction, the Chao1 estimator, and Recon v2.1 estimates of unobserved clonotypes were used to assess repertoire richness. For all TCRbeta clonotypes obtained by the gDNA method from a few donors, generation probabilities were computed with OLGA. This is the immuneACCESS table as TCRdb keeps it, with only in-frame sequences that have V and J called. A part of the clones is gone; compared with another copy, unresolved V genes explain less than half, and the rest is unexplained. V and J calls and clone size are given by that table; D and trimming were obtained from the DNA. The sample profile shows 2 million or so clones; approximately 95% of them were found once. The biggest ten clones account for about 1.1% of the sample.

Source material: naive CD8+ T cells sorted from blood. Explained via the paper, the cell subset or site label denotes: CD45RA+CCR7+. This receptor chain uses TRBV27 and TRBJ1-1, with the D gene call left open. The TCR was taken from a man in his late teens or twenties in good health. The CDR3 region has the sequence CASSLSVSAVEAFF. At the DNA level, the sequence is TGTGCCAGCAGTTTATCGGTGTCGGCAGTTGAAGCTTTCTTT.